The rows below give T cell receptor beta chains drawn from one sample of a study of blood T cells in healthy people across ages. TCRdb passed the 5' RACE reads through MiXCR, listing each CDR3 protein once. The sample lists roughly 1.4 million distinct CDR3 sequences; approximately 60% were seen once. The specimen was blood. The receptors were gathered from a man between 18 and 29 years old in good health. The conserved cysteine and the conserved F or W are not part of the CDR3 here. A D gene is named only where the DNA matches it firmly.

D: -; J: TRBJ1-1; V: TRBV5-1; CDR3: ASSIGTSTEAF
D: -; J: TRBJ1-1; V: TRBV3-1; CDR3: ASSQTVTGFTEAF
D: -; J: TRBJ1-4; V: TRBV25-1; CDR3: ASSDLRGRGEKLF
D: -; J: TRBJ2-7; V: TRBV4-2; CDR3: ASSQEDSPSHEQY
D: TRBD1; J: TRBJ2-5; V: TRBV7-2; CDR3: ASSNLGQGETETQY
D: -; J: TRBJ2-7; V: TRBV30; CDR3: AWSEGQGNYEQY
D: -; J: TRBJ2-1; V: TRBV3-1; CDR3: ASSQGQSGAYNEQF
D: -; J: -; V: TRBV3-1; CDR3: ASSQWSGKGSYEQY
D: TRBD1; J: TRBJ2-5; V: TRBV9; CDR3: ASTTQGQVGETQY
D: -; J: TRBJ2-5; V: TRBV27; CDR3: ASSLSSSLSRETQY
D: -; J: TRBJ2-7; V: TRBV20-1; CDR3: SASGDYSYEQY
D: -; J: TRBJ1-2; V: TRBV4-3; CDR3: ASSSRASAYGYT
D: TRBD1; J: TRBJ1-1; V: TRBV29-1; CDR3: SVVPGRARGTQGDTEAF
D: -; J: TRBJ2-7; V: TRBV7-2; CDR3: ASSNHDRDANYEQY
D: -; J: TRBJ2-7; V: TRBV12-3/TRBV12-4; CDR3: ASTDDRVQY
D: -; J: TRBJ1-4; V: TRBV7-9; CDR3: ASRVLNEKLF
D: -; J: TRBJ2-7; V: TRBV29-1; CDR3: SASLKGGVEQY
D: TRBD1; J: TRBJ2-7; V: TRBV7-9; CDR3: ASSLLQDRERQY
D: -; J: TRBJ1-1; V: TRBV4-3; CDR3: ASSQDTRQFTEAF
D: -; J: TRBJ2-7; V: TRBV20-1; CDR3: SARDPSRGGKEQY
D: TRBD2; J: TRBJ2-3; V: TRBV20-1; CDR3: SAKPSGRTDTQY
D: TRBD1; J: TRBJ1-2; V: TRBV27; CDR3: ASRDRSYNGYT
D: -; J: TRBJ1-1; V: TRBV9; CDR3: ASSVVGEATEAF
D: TRBD2; J: TRBJ2-1; V: TRBV9; CDR3: ASSPRLAGTSGEQF